A selection of T cell receptor beta chains follows, all from one sample in a study of radiation and T cells in renal cell carcinoma. Measured with immunoSEQ multiplex PCR; TCRdb has only the in-frame clones, and not every one. This table has 100,000 to 150,000 clones, 88% appearing once. Sequencing used blood, obtained from a patient whose treatment included radiotherapy and nephrectomy. These receptors were taken from a woman aged 65 to 85 with renal cell carcinoma. Both conserved end residues are part of each CDR3. The order of the fields is V gene, clone size, D gene, J gene, CDR3 DNA, CDR3 protein. A D gene is named only where the DNA matches it firmly. The listing skips clone size in some rows; elsewhere it reads once, few, many or a size class.

TRBV19	-	TRBD1	TRBJ1-3	TGTGCCAGTAGCCCGGACAGGACTGGAAACACCATATATTTT	CASSPDRTGNTIYF
TRBV27	-	TRBD1	TRBJ2-7	TGTGCCAGCAGCCTGACAGGGAAAGGGCAGTACTTC	CASSLTGKGQYF
TRBV19	-	-	TRBJ1-1	TGTGCCAGTAGTCGCCCGTACACTGAAGCTTTCTTT	CASSRPYTEAFF
TRBV5-1	-	-	TRBJ2-3	TGCGCCAGCAGCAGGGCAGGGCAACACACAGATACGCAGTATTTT	CASSRAGQHTDTQYF
TRBV5-4	-	-	TRBJ2-5	TGTGCCAGCAGCTTGGGAGTGCCAACCCAGACCCAGTACTTC	CASSLGVPTQTQYF
TRBV10-3	-	TRBD2	TRBJ2-5	TGTGCCATCCGGCGTGGCGGGGGGCGTGGTTTAGAGACCCAGTACTTC	CAIRRGGGRGLETQYF
TRBV11-1	-	-	TRBJ2-1	TGTGCCAGCAGCGTCGAGGGGAGGAGCTCCTACAATGAGCAGTTCTTC	CASSVEGRSSYNEQFF
TRBV5-6	-	-	TRBJ2-7	TGTGCCAGCAGCTTGAGGGAATCCTACGAGCAGTACTTC	CASSLRESYEQYF
TRBV18	-	-	TRBJ1-1	TGTGCCAGCTCACCAGGGGCGCGTGGAGTGTTGAACACTGAAGCTTTCTTT	CASSPGARGVLNTEAFF
TRBV4-1	-	-	TRBJ1-1	TGCGCCAGCAGCCAAGAGTCCGACATACAGGACACTGAAGCTTTCTTT	CASSQESDIQDTEAFF
TRBV5-6	-	-	TRBJ1-1	TGTGCCAGCACCATAGGTTTCGCTGAAGCTTTCTTT	CASTIGFAEAFF
TRBV7-2	-	-	TRBJ1-3	TGTGCCAGCAGCTTAGGAGGAGGGAACACCATATATTTT	CASSLGGGNTIYF
TRBV29-1	-	TRBD2	TRBJ2-4	TGCAGCGTTGAAGCGCTAGCGGGGGGGCCAGCCAAAAACATTCAGTACTTC	CSVEALAGGPAKNIQYF
TRBV19	-	-	TRBJ1-1	TGTGCCAGTACGTCGGTACAGACGAACACTGAAGCTTTCTTT	CASTSVQTNTEAFF
TRBV29-1	-	TRBD1	TRBJ2-1	TGCAGCGGGAACAGGGGGAAACTCTACAATGAGCAGTTCTTC	CSGNRGKLYNEQFF
TRBV29-1	once	TRBD1	TRBJ2-5	TGCAGCGTTGAAGATCTTGACAGGGGACGGACCCAGTACTTC	CSVEDLDRGRTQYF
TRBV11-2	-	TRBD1	TRBJ2-5	TGTGCCAGCAGCTTAGGAGAGACAGGGGGCGTGGAGACCCAGTACTTC	CASSLGETGGVETQYF
TRBV6-1	-	TRBD2	TRBJ2-7	TGTGCCACAGGGTCGACTAGCGGGGGGACCTACGAGCAGTACTTC	CATGSTSGGTYEQYF
TRBV7-2	-	TRBD1	TRBJ2-2	TGTGCCAGCAGCTTAGTTACAGGGGGCGCTGGCACCGGGGAGCTGTTTTTT	CASSLVTGGAGTGELFF